This TCR beta chain was captured by sequencing in a study of T cells in tuberculosis. Study information: T cells were selected with CD1B tetramers loaded with glucose monomycolate.

In the case of this clone: Its antigen remains unidentified.

Study-wide points: Smaller distances to GMM-specific TCRs suggested their expansion in active tuberculosis.

Here immunoSEQ multiplex PCR was the method, and the copy in TCRdb shows in-frame clones only, minus some. This table has tens of thousands of clones, around 93% appearing once. V gave up 1 base and J gave up 3 bases; unmatched junction bases: 7. This CDR3 is built from 18 residues. The germline gives CDR1 SQVTM, CDR2 ANQGSEA. The TCR originated in a donor aged 10 to 29 with latent tuberculosis or without tuberculosis infection. Some clones in this sample may be carry-over from other donors' samples. Sequencing used PBMCs. The chain links TRBV29-1 to TRBJ2-6; 12 bases are shared with TRBD1. The chain's CDR3 is CSVEGMGQGALGANVLTF. The CDR3 nucleotides read TGCAGCGTTGAAGGCATGGGACAGGGGGCGCTTGGGGCCAACGTCCTGACTTTC.